The source of this T cell receptor beta chain is a study of blood T cell repertoires in COVID-19 (dated by TCRdb to 2019 to 2021). The study in broad terms: The collaborator samples originated in the United States, Italy and Spain and spanned the acute and convalescent phases of COVID-19. The prospective study material was composed of cDNA or gDNA derived from T cells, B-cell-depleted T cells, or PBMCs. Deeply sampled blood TCRbeta repertoires from subjects exposed to, actively infected with, or recovered from COVID-19 were included in the dataset. The repertoires were released in a freely available public database intended as a resource for research on the immune response to SARS-CoV-2. Samples were obtained from the ongoing ImmuneRACE study (first 160 participants) and from 1,254 subjects provided by 6 global collaborators. Sample metadata almost always included a de-identified subject ID, COVID-19 status, age in years and sex. Where available, HLA class I and class II types were obtained from metadata supplied by the sample provider rather than from assay-based typing.

One collaborating source in Seattle enrolled patients while the patients were actively infected and followed the patients over time throughout the course of disease. Collaborating institutions collected whole blood in K2EDTA tubes following their own protocols. For TCRbeta analysis, collaborators shipped samples as frozen whole blood, isolated PBMCs, or DNA extracted from either of those sample types. Comment on this clone: Its antigen remains unidentified. No much larger clonotype is one base removed from it; base qualities were not supplied.

The CDR3 contains 16 residues, cysteine and phenylalanine counted. Only the CDR3 portion is preserved as DNA: 48 bases, with reading frame beginning at the first base. Trimming takes 2 bases from V and 0 bases from J, and the germline ends sit 13 bases apart. The germline V gene gives CDR1 as MNHEY and CDR2 as SVGAGI. Study-wide findings and limitations: How much clinical and demographic metadata was included differed by source and by participant, and the metadata was provided uncurated.

The immunoSEQ Assay, a bias-controlled multiplex PCR, was used to amplify TCRbeta CDR3 regions from genomic DNA. The source study handled its data this way. Nucleated cell counts per sample were estimated from amplification of reference gene primers within the assay. To quantify the absolute abundance of each unique TCRbeta CDR3 rearrangement, sequence reads were collapsed and filtered. For each sample, productive Simpson clonality was calculated as the square root of Simpson's diversity index over productive rearrangements. The table was pulled from immuneACCESS by TCRdb, which kept in-frame rearrangements only. Such tables lose some clones; where checked, under half of the loss comes from unresolved V genes, and the rest has no known cause. For V, J and clone size, that table is used; D and trimming come from the DNA. This sample is represented by 150,000 to 200,000 clones; approximately 90% of them were singletons. The ten biggest clones cover approximately 4.8% of the sample.

The receptor was isolated from a man aged 25-40 years with COVID-19, enrolled during active disease. The chain is assembled from TRBV6-5 and TRBJ1-1, with the D gene too uncertain to name. Sequencing was carried out using peripheral blood. The nucleotide sequence is TGTGCCAGCAGTTACCGAACTATACCCGTGAACACTGAAGCTTTCTTT. It is translated as CASSYRTIPVNTEAFF.